This T cell receptor beta chain appears in the sequencing data of a study of blood T cells in healthy people across ages. This CDR3 has 15 residues. Between the trimmed V and J ends, which lost 3 bases and 2 bases, there was a span of 16 bases. CDR1 is DFQATT and CDR2 is SNEGSKA in the germline V gene (reference sequence). Primed by a sample-barcoded 5' primer and a J-beta primer mix, a second PCR proceeded for about 7 to 11 cycles. TCRdb called the 5' RACE reads again in MiXCR, with one record for every CDR3 protein. The sample carries approximately 800,000 distinct CDR3 sequences, roughly three fifths recorded once.

Input material: blood. This rearrangement joins TRBV20-1 to TRBJ1-1, with D possibly TRBD1 on 6 matching bases. The clonotype comes from a man in his forties in good health. CDR3 in DNA: TGCAGTGCTAGGAGGCATGGGGGCTCCAACACTGAAGCTTTCTTT. Its translation is CSARRHGGSNTEAFF.